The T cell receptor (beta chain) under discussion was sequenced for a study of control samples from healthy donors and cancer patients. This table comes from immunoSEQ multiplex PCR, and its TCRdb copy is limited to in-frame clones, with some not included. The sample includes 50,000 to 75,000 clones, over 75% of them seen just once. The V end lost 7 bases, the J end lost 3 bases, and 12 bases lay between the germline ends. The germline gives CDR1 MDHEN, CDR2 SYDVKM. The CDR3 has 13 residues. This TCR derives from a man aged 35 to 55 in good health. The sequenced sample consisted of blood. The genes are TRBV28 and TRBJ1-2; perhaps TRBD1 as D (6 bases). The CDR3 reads CASTSSGDYGYTF. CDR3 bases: TGTGCCAGCACCTCGTCAGGGGACTATGGCTACACCTTC.